This passage covers 15 T cell receptor beta chains from one sample sequenced in a study of blood T cell repertoires in COVID-19. Some clones are missing from TCRdb's copy, which holds only in-frame ones; the method was immunoSEQ multiplex PCR. Of about 200,000 clones detected, roughly nine tenths appear once; the ten largest clones hold 0.55% to 0.75%. Specimen: peripheral blood. All receptors derive from a man aged 35 to 55 with acute or convalescent COVID-19.

The chain has TRBV4-3 and TRBJ1-2; D is undetermined. Germline loops: CDR1 LGHNA, CDR2 YSLEER. The CDR3 is 12 amino acids. With 1 base removed from V and 8 bases from J, the gap between germline ends came to 8 bases. The CDR3 nucleotides are TGCGCCAGCAGCCAAGGCGAGGGCGGCTACACCTTC. It specifies CASSQGEGGYTF.

The chain carries TRBV14 and TRBJ2-2, with D possibly TRBD2 on 6 matching bases. The germline CDR1 and CDR2 sequences are SGHDN and FVKESK. The CDR3 spans 15 residues. Deletions cut 1 base from V and 7 bases from J, with 13 bases between. DNA for the CDR3: TGTGCCAGCAGCCAAGCTTTGAGGGGAGGCGGGGAGCTGTTTTTT. Amino acids: CASSQALRGGGELFF.

This clone was recorded a few times. The genes are TRBV5-6 and TRBJ2-7, with D maybe TRBD1 (5 bases). CDR3 size: 16 residues. Trimming cost V 0 bases and J 2 bases, with 15 bases left between them. CDR1 is SGHDT and CDR2 is YYEEEE in the germline V gene. CDR3 sequence (DNA): TGTGCCAGCAGCTTGGTACCAGGGCCCCTTACCTACGAGCAGTACTTC. The encoded protein is CASSLVPGPLTYEQYF.

The chain recombines TRBV18 with TRBJ2-3; 8 positions agree with TRBD2. CDR1 is KGHSH, CDR2 LQKENI, per germline. This CDR3 has 18 residues. V lost 0 bases, J lost 6 bases, and 14 bases stayed unmatched. CDR3 sequence reads: CASSPPRGAGVPVDTQYF. Here the CDR3 DNA reads TGTGCCAGCTCACCACCGAGGGGAGCGGGGGTTCCCGTGGATACGCAGTATTTT.

The rearrangement uses TRBV6-6 and TRBJ2-5, with TRBD1 matching over 8 bases. Trimming took 6 bases from V and 5 from J; bases not matched to a gene: 11. From germline, CDR1 is MNHNY and CDR2 SVGAGI (reference sequence). The CDR3 consists of 15 residues. CDR3 coding DNA: TGTGCCAGCAGACCTGGACAGGGTTCGGTGGAGACCCAGTACTTC. Amino acid sequence: CASRPGQGSVETQYF.

This rearrangement joins TRBV27 to TRBJ1-5, with a tentative D call TRBD1 (6 bases). This CDR3 is built from 14 residues. V was clipped by 7 bases and J by 4 bases, with 14 bases between them. CDR1 MNHEY and CDR2 SMNVEV come from the germline V gene (reference sequence). In DNA form, the CDR3 reads TGTGCCAGCAATGTTCAAGGGGGAAATCAGCCCCAGCATTTT. This encodes CASNVQGGNQPQHF.

This clone was seen a few times. The rearrangement joins TRBV6-1 to TRBJ1-1; D gene ambiguous. Germline V gives CDR1 MNHNS, CDR2 SASEGT. V dropped 2 bases and J dropped 4 bases, with 8 bases sitting between them. CDR3 length: 13 residues. CDR3 DNA sequence: TGTGCCAGCAGTGAAACAACCCCCACTGAAGCTTTCTTT. It specifies CASSETTPTEAFF.

The rearrangement links TRBV6-2 or TRBV6-3 to TRBJ1-5, with D unclear. This CDR3 contains 14 residues. Trimming cost V 2 bases and J 6 bases, with 11 bases left between them. Germline V gives CDR1 MNHEY, CDR2 SVGEGT. The DNA of the CDR3 is TGTGCCAGCAGTTACGGCCCGATGTCTCAGCCCCAGCATTTT. Translated, it gives CASSYGPMSQPQHF.

The V gene is TRBV3-1 (or the pseudogene TRBV3-2), the J gene TRBJ2-3, with D possibly being TRBD2 (7 bases). V lost 5 bases, J lost 2 bases, and 23 bases lay in between. From germline, CDR1 is LGHDT and CDR2 YNNKEL (reference sequence). The CDR3 sequence is 18 residues long. The CDR3 DNA is TGTGCCAGCAGCTCCCCCGAGGACGCGGGGGCCTCCACAGATACGCAGTATTTT. It yields the protein CASSSPEDAGASTDTQYF.

The chain carries TRBV10-3 and TRBJ2-5; no clear D gene. The germline V gene has CDR1 ENHRY and CDR2 SYGVKD. This CDR3 is 13 amino acids long. V shed 2 bases and J shed 10 bases, with 14 bases lying between them. The CDR3 protein is CAISERSAQSQYF. CDR3 sequence (DNA): TGTGCCATCAGTGAGAGGAGCGCCCAGAGCCAGTACTTC.

This clone was seen more than once but under ten times. The genes are TRBV24-1 and TRBJ2-1, with 7 bases that match TRBD2. The CDR3 extends over 16 amino acids. Germline loops: CDR1 KGHDR, CDR2 SFDVKD. The junction had 14 bases not matched to a gene; V was cut back by 4 bases and J by 9 bases. The CDR3, as DNA: TGTGCCACCAGTGACTACCTTGGGGGGGGAGGAGGTGAGCAGTTCTTC. Translated, it gives CATSDYLGGGGGEQFF.

The chain recombines TRBV28 with TRBJ2-3, with D possibly TRBD2 on 6 matching bases. Trimming left V 5 bases short and J 0 bases short, with 9 bases between. CDR1 and CDR2 from the germline V gene are MDHEN and SYDVKM. The CDR3 has 14 residues. The CDR3 protein is CASSGGTSTDTQYF. The DNA for the CDR3 is TGTGCCAGCAGTGGGGGGACTAGCACAGATACGCAGTATTTT.

This chain connects TRBV10-3 to TRBJ1-1, with D possibly being TRBD1 (6 bases). The V gene lost 6 bases and the J gene lost 1 base, with 12 bases spanning the gap. This CDR3 region has 14 residues. From germline, CDR1 is ENHRY and CDR2 SYGVKD. This CDR3 is CAISKTGQNTEAFF. Written as DNA, the CDR3 is TGTGCCATCAGCAAAACAGGGCAGAACACTGAAGCTTTCTTT.

This clone was observed a single time. The rearrangement links TRBV27 to TRBJ2-2, with 13 bases matching TRBD2. Germline assignment: CDR1 MNHEY and CDR2 SMNVEV (reference sequence). J gave up 8 bases and V 8 bases, and 8 bases lay outside the gene matches. This CDR3 has 15 residues. This chain's CDR3 is CASLSGLAGAGELFF. In nucleotides, the CDR3 is TGTGCCAGCCTGAGCGGACTAGCGGGGGCGGGGGAGCTGTTTTTT.

This chain links TRBV19 with TRBJ1-5; no clear D. The CDR3 contains 18 residues. Germline V CDR1 and CDR2: LNHDA, SQIVND (reference sequence). V was pared by 7 bases and J by 0 bases, with 22 bases between. The CDR3 DNA reads as TGTGCCAGTACCCCGGGTCATAGGCAGACCTATAGCAATCAGCCCCAGCATTTT. The encoded protein is CASTPGHRQTYSNQPQHF. The full variable domain, with the rest looked up from reference TRBV19 and TRBJ1-5, is DGGITQSPKYLFRKEGQNVTLSCEQNLNHDAMYWYRQDPGQGLRLIYYSQIVNDFQKGDIAEGYSVSREKKESFPLTVTSAQKNPTAFYLCASTPGHRQTYSNQPQHFGDGTRLSIL.